One and the same sample provided the 32 T cell receptor beta chains below, sequenced in a study of blood T cell repertoires in COVID-19. Profiled with immunoSEQ multiplex PCR; TCRdb holds only in-frame clones, not every one. The table has 400,000 to 500,000 clones, more than 75% seen once. Material for sequencing was PBMCs or T cells enriched from blood (not recorded which). The receptors were sampled from a middle-aged woman who had recovered from COVID-19.

The chain joins TRBV11-3 to TRBJ2-7; tentatively, D is TRBD1 (5 bases). Per germline, CDR1 SGHNT and CDR2 YENEEA. This CDR3 contains 13 residues. V was cut by 4 bases and J by 2 bases, with 9 bases left in between. The CDR3 spells CASSSYRPYEQYF. The CDR3 region has the DNA TGTGCCAGCAGCTCATACAGGCCCTACGAGCAGTACTTC.

The CDR3: CASSLAGRYYEQYF. DNA of the CDR3: TGTGCCAGTTCACTAGCGGGAAGATACTACGAGCAGTACTTC. The chain employs TRBV19 and TRBJ2-7; 10 bases line up with TRBD2. This CDR3 contains 14 residues. V trimming: 8 bases; J trimming: 3 bases; junction bases outside the gene matches: 7. Germline CDR1 reads LNHDA; CDR2 reads SQIVND (reference sequence). The variable domain in full, completed from reference TRBV19 and TRBJ2-7, reads DGGITQSPKYLFRKEGQNVTLSCEQNLNHDAMYWYRQDPGQGLRLIYYSQIVNDFQKGDIAEGYSVSREKKESFPLTVTSAQKNPTAFYLCASSLAGRYYEQYFGPGTRLTVT.

The chain links TRBV6-5 to TRBJ2-4, with a tentative D call TRBD1 (5 bases). CDR1 and CDR2 (germline): MNHEY, SVGAGI. The CDR3 totals 15 residues. V lost 0 bases to trimming and J lost 4 bases, with 10 bases between them. CDR3 nucleotide sequence: TGTGCCAGCAGTTACTCCGCACAGGCGAAAAACATTCAGTACTTC. This codes for CASSYSAQAKNIQYF.

The rearrangement joins TRBV19 to TRBJ1-2; D possibly corresponds to TRBD1 (5 bases). Trimming left V 1 base short and J 8 bases short, with 14 bases between. CDR1 is LNHDA and CDR2 is SQIVND in the germline V gene (reference sequence). CDR3 length equals 14 residues. CDR3 in DNA: TGTGCCAGTAGTATAGCCGGGCAGGGTCGGGGCTACACCTTC. Its translation: CASSIAGQGRGYTF.

In nucleotides, the CDR3 is TGCAGCGGCACCCTAGCGGGAGGTTCCCCAGATACGCAGTATTTT. Amino acids: CSGTLAGGSPDTQYF. The rearrangement joins TRBV29-1 to TRBJ2-3, with 11 bases fitting TRBD2. Germline-derived CDR1 and CDR2 are SQVTM and ANQGSEA. The ends lost 7 bases at V and 4 bases at J; junction bases unmatched: 10. The CDR3 spans 15 residues.

This clone was detected only a few times. The chain has TRBV9 and TRBJ1-2, with a tentative D call TRBD1 (5 bases). The CDR3 sequence is 14 residues long. The germline V and J ends were trimmed by 0 bases and 5 bases, with 11 bases remaining between them. Germline V gene sequence: CDR1 SGDLS, CDR2 YYNGEE. The CDR3 reads CASSVDAGPYGYTF. CDR3 coding DNA: TGTGCCAGCAGCGTAGACGCAGGGCCGTATGGCTACACCTTC.

This clone has just one count. The chain joins TRBV24-1 to TRBJ2-1; a weak D match, TRBD1 (6 bases). CDR1 is KGHDR, CDR2 SFDVKD, per germline. CDR3 length: 16 residues. The V end was cut by 3 bases, the J end by 4 bases, with 15 bases between. The CDR3 spells CATSDTYGGRYNEQFF. The DNA of the CDR3 is TGTGCCACCAGTGATACATATGGGGGCAGGTACAATGAGCAGTTCTTC.

This clone has only one observation. The chain combines TRBV2 with TRBJ1-1, with D maybe TRBD1 (5 bases). Germline V lookup: CDR1 SNHLY, CDR2 FYNNEI. V was clipped by 5 bases and J by 6 bases, with 10 bases between them. The CDR3 extends over 12 amino acids. The CDR3 DNA reads as TGTGCCAGCAGTTTTGCGGGGCCTGAAGCTTTCTTT. Translating gives CASSFAGPEAFF.

This chain links TRBV14 with TRBJ1-6, with TRBD1 as a possible D gene (5 bases). The CDR3 is 16 amino acids. Trimming left V 2 bases short and J 7 bases short, with 15 bases between. Germline V gene lookup returns CDR1 SGHDN and CDR2 FVKESK. The CDR3 DNA is TGTGCCAGCAGCCAAATGATCGGGGGGGAGAATTCACCCCTCCACTTT. Protein sequence: CASSQMIGGENSPLHF.

V is TRBV6-5 and J is TRBJ1-5; D might be TRBD1 (6 bases). The germline V and J ends were trimmed by 0 bases and 6 bases, with 12 bases remaining between them. This CDR3 spans 15 amino acids. Germline V gene lookup returns CDR1 MNHEY and CDR2 SVGAGI. The CDR3 is CASSYSPQGGQPQHF. The CDR3 bases are TGTGCCAGCAGTTACTCGCCACAGGGTGGTCAGCCCCAGCATTTT.

The chain combines TRBV7-2 with TRBJ2-5, with 8 positions matching TRBD1. The CDR3 has 16 residues. The ends lost 3 bases at V and 5 bases at J; junction bases unmatched: 11. The germline V gene has CDR1 SGHTA and CDR2 FQGNSA. CDR3 coding DNA: TGTGCCAGCAGCTTGGATCAGGGGGCGTGGGAGGAGACCCAGTACTTC. Its protein product is CASSLDQGAWEETQYF.

This clone was observed a single time. The genes are TRBV4-1 and TRBJ2-1; 13 bases fit TRBD2. Germline-derived CDR1 and CDR2 are MGHRA and YSYEKL. J lost 5 bases, V lost 4 bases, and 5 bases had no gene match. The CDR3 consists of 16 residues. The CDR3: CASSRSGLAGDNEQFF. The CDR3 bases are TGCGCCAGCAGCCGGAGCGGACTAGCGGGAGACAATGAGCAGTTCTTC.

This chain connects TRBV7-2 to TRBJ2-1, with 7 bases identical to TRBD1. This CDR3 comprises 15 residues. J lost 8 bases, V lost 1 base, and 8 bases had no gene match. CDR1 and CDR2 (germline): SGHTA, FQGNSA. This chain's CDR3 is CASSLVAGGRYEQFF. The CDR3 nucleotides are TGTGCCAGCAGCTTAGTGGCAGGGGGAAGGTATGAGCAGTTCTTC.

This chain connects TRBV28 to TRBJ2-1; 7 nucleotides line up with TRBD2. Germline V gene data show CDR1 as MDHEN and CDR2 as SYDVKM. The CDR3 has 13 amino acids. The junction had 7 bases not matched to a gene; V was cut back by 6 bases and J by 8 bases. DNA for the CDR3: TGTGCCAGCAGATCCGGGAGCGGGGATGAGCAGTTCTTC. Translation gives CASRSGSGDEQFF. The entire variable domain, with the rest obtained from reference TRBV28 and TRBJ2-1, is as follows: DVKVTQSSRYLVKRTGEKVFLECVQDMDHENMFWYRQDPGLGLRLIYFSYDVKMKEKGDIPEGYSVSREKKERFSLILESASTNQTSMYLCASRSGSGDEQFFGPGTRLTVL.

This chain joins TRBV4-3 and TRBJ1-2; a weak D match, TRBD1 (5 bases). This CDR3 spans 14 amino acids. V shed 3 bases and J shed 5 bases, with 13 bases lying between them. The germline gives CDR1 LGHNA, CDR2 YSLEER. CDR3 coding DNA: TGCGCCAGCAGCCACGCGGGACGTGGGTATGGCTACACCTTC. It codes for CASSHAGRGYGYTF.

This clone showed up just once. The chain uses TRBV19 and TRBJ2-5, with 7 nucleotides matching TRBD1. With 0 bases clipped from V and 5 bases from J, the junction kept 6 bases outside the gene matches. This CDR3 comprises 15 residues. The germline V gene encodes CDR1 LNHDA and CDR2 SQIVND (reference sequence). CDR3 residues: CASSIDTRGLETQYF. In DNA form, the CDR3 reads TGTGCCAGTAGTATAGATACGAGGGGGCTGGAGACCCAGTACTTC.

J is TRBJ2-7 and V is TRBV6-5; 7 bases match TRBD2. From germline, CDR1 is MNHEY and CDR2 SVGAGI. The CDR3 is made up of 14 amino acids. Trimming took 5 bases from V and 2 from J; bases not matched to a gene: 6. The CDR3 DNA reads as TGTGCCAGCAGTCCTCCCGGACTAGCCTACGAGCAGTACTTC. This translates into CASSPPGLAYEQYF.

This sequence joins TRBV3-1 (or the pseudogene TRBV3-2) and TRBJ1-5, with D perhaps matching TRBD1 (5 bases). The germline gives CDR1 LGHDT, CDR2 YNNKEL (reference sequence). V lost 4 bases and J 5 bases, leaving 9 bases between the germline ends. CDR3 length: 13 residues. The CDR3 DNA is TGTGCCAGCAGCCCCCTACAGGATCAGCCCCAGCATTTT. Translated, it gives CASSPLQDQPQHF.

As for this clone: Other DNA sequences within the sample encode an identical CDR3. The chain combines TRBV4-3 with TRBJ1-2, with TRBD1 matching 7 bases. This CDR3 spans 16 amino acids. Germline CDR1 and CDR2: LGHNA and YSLEER. The J segment lost 2 bases and the V segment lost 0 bases, leaving 6 bases of the junction unmatched. For the CDR3, the DNA is TGCGCCAGCAGCCAAGATAGGGCAGGGGGGAACTATGGCTACACCTTC. Protein sequence: CASSQDRAGGNYGYTF.

The chain couples TRBV6-5 to TRBJ1-2; TRBD1 agrees at 7 bases. The CDR3 has 13 amino acids. The J segment lost 8 bases and the V segment lost 6 bases, leaving 9 bases of the junction unmatched. The germline V gene encodes CDR1 MNHEY and CDR2 SVGAGI. The CDR3 is CASRIRGFDGYTF. The CDR3 DNA follows: TGTGCCAGCAGGATCAGGGGGTTTGACGGCTACACCTTC.

V usage is TRBV4-1 and J usage is TRBJ1-1; TRBD1 agrees at 8 bases. The germline gives CDR1 MGHRA, CDR2 YSYEKL. There are 13 residues in the CDR3. V lost 4 bases to trimming and J lost 5 bases; unmatched junction nucleotides: 3. The DNA of the CDR3 is TGCGCCAGCAGCCGAGGACAGGGAACTGAAGCTTTCTTT. Protein sequence: CASSRGQGTEAFF.

The chain combines TRBV6-2 or TRBV6-3 with TRBJ1-2; D not resolved. Germline V gene lookup returns CDR1 MNHEY and CDR2 SVGEGT. Trimming shortened V by 6 bases and J by 4 bases, and 12 bases separated the two germline ends. CDR3 length equals 13 residues. The CDR3 is CASSPSQAYGYTF. CDR3 DNA sequence: TGTGCCAGCAGCCCCAGTCAGGCCTATGGCTACACCTTC.

This chain connects TRBV7-2 to TRBJ2-1, with a possible D match to TRBD2 (5 bases). Germline lookup yields CDR1 SGHTA and CDR2 FQGNSA. V lost 5 bases and J 0 bases, leaving 14 bases between the germline ends. This CDR3 is 16 amino acids long. In DNA form, the CDR3 reads TGTGCCAGCAGCCTTGGACTGGTTAGCTCCTACAATGAGCAGTTCTTC. As protein: CASSLGLVSSYNEQFF.

The CDR3 region has the DNA TGTGCCAGCAGTTCCGGAGTAAAGCAGTTCTTC. Amino acids: CASSSGVKQFF. V is TRBV6-5 and J is TRBJ2-1; D call uncertain. There are 11 residues in the CDR3. CDR1 and CDR2 (germline): MNHEY, SVGAGI. Between the trimmed V and J ends, which lost 4 bases and 11 bases, there was a span of 9 bases.

The chain uses TRBV7-8 and TRBJ2-7; possibly TRBD1 for D (5 bases). V was trimmed by 5 bases and J by 6 bases, leaving 14 bases between them. Germline V gene data show CDR1 as SGHVS and CDR2 as FQNEAQ. The CDR3 has 13 amino acids. CDR3 nucleotide sequence: TGTGCCAGCAGCCCTCAAACAGGTCTCGAGCAGTACTTC. Its protein is CASSPQTGLEQYF.

This clone was detected once. V is TRBV19 and J is TRBJ2-2, with 9 bases fitting TRBD2. With 5 bases clipped from V and 5 bases from J, the junction kept 9 bases outside the gene matches. Germline-derived CDR1 and CDR2 are LNHDA and SQIVND (reference sequence). This CDR3 comprises 16 residues. CDR3 sequence: CASSEAGGVGTGELFF. As DNA, the CDR3 is TGTGCCAGTAGTGAGGCGGGAGGGGTCGGAACCGGGGAGCTGTTTTTT.

The chain is built from TRBV9 and TRBJ2-4, with a tentative D call TRBD1 (5 bases). The germline V and J ends were trimmed by 2 bases and 5 bases, with 11 bases remaining between them. This CDR3 comprises 14 residues. The germline CDR1 and CDR2 sequences are SGDLS and YYNGEE. CDR3 sequence reads: CASSVQGSQNIQYF. The CDR3 DNA follows: TGTGCCAGCAGCGTGCAGGGAAGCCAAAACATTCAGTACTTC.

The chain carries TRBV11-2 and TRBJ1-1; TRBD1 might be the D (5 bases). The germline CDR1 and CDR2 sequences are SGHAT and FQNNGV. CDR3 size: 18 residues. V was trimmed by 5 bases and J by 0 bases, leaving 22 bases between them. CDR3 sequence (DNA): TGTGCCAGCAGCCGACGGGAAGGGACGGCGGGAATGAACACTGAAGCTTTCTTT. It is translated as CASSRREGTAGMNTEAFF.

This clone was detected only once. The J gene is TRBJ2-7, the V gene TRBV4-3; TRBD1 aligns across 9 bases. V trimming: 5 bases; J trimming: 6 bases; junction bases outside the gene matches: 11. CDR1 and CDR2 (germline): LGHNA, YSLEER. The CDR3 length is 15 residues. CDR3 DNA sequence: TGCGCCAGCAGCTATCGACCGGGACAGGGAAGCGAGCAGTACTTC. Amino acids: CASSYRPGQGSEQYF.

The chain joins TRBV12-3 or TRBV12-4 to TRBJ2-7; D not resolved. The CDR3 length is 13 residues. V was cut by 3 bases and J by 0 bases, with 6 bases left in between. CDR3 residues: CASSLSDSYEQYF. CDR3 nucleotide sequence: TGTGCCAGCAGTTTGAGCGACTCCTACGAGCAGTACTTC.

The chain recombines TRBV30 with TRBJ1-2; no definite D call. Germline V gives CDR1 GTSNPN, CDR2 SVGIG (reference sequence). V was pared by 5 bases and J by 7 bases, with 14 bases between. The CDR3 length is 12 residues. As DNA, the CDR3 is TGTGCCTGGCTCGGGATTAGACGTGGCTACACCTTC. It specifies CAWLGIRRGYTF.

CDR3 residues: CASSLYRSSSGNTIYF. The CDR3 DNA follows: TGTGCCAGCAGCTTATACAGAAGCAGCTCTGGAAACACCATATATTTT. The chain recombines TRBV7-6 with TRBJ1-3; D gene uncertain. The germline V and J ends were trimmed by 2 bases and 0 bases, with 11 bases remaining between them. This CDR3 spans 16 amino acids. Per the germline V gene, CDR1 is SGHVS and CDR2 is FNYEAQ. Filled out from reference TRBV7-6 and TRBJ1-3, the complete variable domain reads GAGVSQSPRYKVTKRGQDVALRCDPISGHVSLYWYRQALGQGPEFLTYFNYEAQQDKSGLPNDRFSAERPEGSISTLTIQRTEQRDSAMYRCASSLYRSSSGNTIYFGEGSWLTVV.